The 7 T cell receptor beta chains reported below all come from one sample, sequenced in a study of CD8+ T cells in alopecia areata. RNA, once extracted, was reverse transcribed into cDNA for use as the sequencing template. Produced via immunoSEQ multiplex PCR; TCRdb's table is partial and in-frame only. The sample has tens of thousands of clones; around 96% are singletons. This sample comprised CD8+ T cells sorted from blood, obtained at week 0. The receptor set was obtained from a human donor with alopecia areata.

The chain joins TRBV5-1 to TRBJ2-1; 10 bases line up with TRBD1. Germline V gene sequence: CDR1 SGHRS, CDR2 YFSETQ. CDR3 length: 15 residues. Trimming cost V 0 bases and J 6 bases; bases outside gene matches: 3. The CDR3 coding sequence is TGCGCCAGCAGCTTGGGGGACAGGGGTGGCAATGAGCAGTTCTTC. It codes for CASSLGDRGGNEQFF.

J is TRBJ2-7 and V is TRBV11-2; TRBD1 matches 7 bases. The CDR3 covers 15 residues. CDR1 and CDR2 (germline): SGHAT, FQNNGV. The ends lost 5 bases at V and 3 bases at J; junction bases unmatched: 10. CDR3 amino acids: CASSLYRRQGYEQYF. CDR3 in DNA: TGTGCCAGCAGCCTCTACAGACGACAGGGCTACGAGCAGTACTTC.

The chain is built from TRBV6-5 and TRBJ2-7, with D unresolved. V shed 0 bases and J shed 3 bases, with 9 bases lying between them. CDR1 is MNHEY, CDR2 SVGAGI, per germline. The length of the CDR3 is 14 residues. The CDR3 is CASSYSLADYEQYF. The CDR3 nucleotides are TGTGCCAGCAGTTACTCGTTAGCAGACTACGAGCAGTACTTC.

Regarding this clone: The sample has other DNA sequences that encode this CDR3 too. The CDR3 here is CASSVGGSSYEQYF. The CDR3 bases are TGTGCCAGCAGCGTAGGAGGCAGCTCCTACGAGCAGTACTTC. The genes are TRBV9 and TRBJ2-7, with no clear D. The CDR3 runs 14 residues. V was trimmed by 0 bases and J by 0 bases, leaving 7 bases between them. Germline V gene sequence: CDR1 SGDLS, CDR2 YYNGEE.

The table lists this clone with a count of one. This sequence joins TRBV4-2 and TRBJ2-3; either TRBD1 or TRBD2 may fit D (5 bases each). V lost 1 base and J 10 bases, leaving 15 bases between the germline ends. The length of the CDR3 is 14 residues. CDR1 is LGHNA and CDR2 is YNFKEQ in the germline V gene. CDR3 sequence reads: CASSQGGTYDAQYF. In DNA, the CDR3 is TGTGCCAGCAGCCAAGGTGGGACCTATGATGCGCAGTATTTT.

Only one count was recorded for this clone. The chain links TRBV7-9 to TRBJ2-5; possibly TRBD1 for D (5 bases). Germline-derived CDR1 and CDR2 are SEHNR and FQNEAQ (reference sequence). This CDR3 has 15 residues. Trimming removed 1 base at V and 5 bases at J, with 14 bases between. CDR3 sequence (DNA): TGTGCCAGCAGCTTAGAGGACGACAGACTGGAGACCCAGTACTTC. It specifies CASSLEDDRLETQYF. Together with reference TRBV7-9 and TRBJ2-5, the CDR3 gives the full variable domain: DTGVSQNPRHKITKRGQNVTFRCDPISEHNRLYWYRQTLGQGPEFLTYFQNEAQLEKSRLLSDRFSAERPKGSFSTLEIQRTEQGDSAMYLCASSLEDDRLETQYFGPGTRLLVL.

This clone appeared once. The V call is TRBV6-6, the J call TRBJ1-4; a weak D match, TRBD1 (6 bases). Trimming took 7 bases from V and 0 from J, leaving 15 bases between them. This CDR3 contains 16 residues. Germline assignment: CDR1 MNHNY and CDR2 SVGAGI (reference sequence). DNA for the CDR3: TGTGCCAGCACCACAGGGCTGGCGGCAACTAATGAAAAACTGTTTTTT. It encodes CASTTGLAATNEKLFF.